These 14 T cell receptor beta chains were all obtained from the same sample, sequenced in a study of blood T cells in healthy people across ages. PCR was performed a second time for about 7 to 12 cycles using a sample-barcoded 5' primer and a J-beta primer mix. TCRdb redid the calling of the 5' RACE reads with MiXCR, one entry per CDR3 protein. Of more than 1,000,000 distinct CDR3 sequences listed, around 25% were seen once; the top ten hold less than 0.85%. These data also featured in a second study, about T cells of mothers and their children.

The specimen sequenced was blood. These receptors originate from a girl aged 2-10 years in good health.

This clonotype has more than one count but fewer than ten. The gene calls are TRBV14 and TRBJ2-1, with 9 bases aligning to TRBD2. This CDR3 spans 16 amino acids. V was pared by 2 bases and J by 10 bases, with 12 bases of the junction left unmatched. The germline V gene encodes CDR1 SGHDN and CDR2 FVKESK. The CDR3 nucleotides are TGTGCCAGCAGCCAACTACTAGCGGGTAAGATCGCGGAGCAGTTCTTC. It specifies CASSQLLAGKIAEQFF.

The chain combines TRBV20-1 with TRBJ1-1; no reliable D call. Germline CDR1 DFQATT, CDR2 SNEGSKA (reference sequence). The V and J ends lost 1 base and 6 bases respectively, with 9 bases between them. CDR3 length: 12 amino acids. CDR3 amino acids: CSARGVAAEAFF. CDR3 nucleotide sequence: TGCAGTGCTAGAGGGGTGGCGGCTGAAGCTTTCTTT.

The chain employs TRBV19 and TRBJ1-5; 8 bases fit TRBD1. CDR3 length: 15 amino acids. Looked up from germline, CDR1 is LNHDA and CDR2 is SQIVND (reference sequence). Trimming removed 6 bases from V and 4 bases from J; junction bases left unmatched: 8. DNA of the CDR3: TGTGCCAGTAGCCCCCGGACAGGGAGGAATCAGCCCCAGCATTTT. It encodes CASSPRTGRNQPQHF. Looking up the rest from reference TRBV19 and TRBJ1-5 gives the full variable domain: DGGITQSPKYLFRKEGQNVTLSCEQNLNHDAMYWYRQDPGQGLRLIYYSQIVNDFQKGDIAEGYSVSREKKESFPLTVTSAQKNPTAFYLCASSPRTGRNQPQHFGDGTRLSIL.

CDR3 sequence: CASSSGTSGAYNEQFF. CDR3 DNA: TGCGCCAGCAGTTCAGGGACTAGCGGGGCCTACAATGAGCAGTTCTTC. The chain employs TRBV5-1 and TRBJ2-1; 13 bases match TRBD2. There are 16 residues in the CDR3. Germline CDR1 is SGHRS and CDR2 is YFSETQ. After removal of 5 bases from V and 2 bases from J, the junction contained 4 bases not matched to a gene.

This sequence joins TRBV27 and TRBJ1-2; D gene unclear. Trimming removed 3 bases from V and 9 bases from J, with 14 bases in between. CDR1 MNHEY and CDR2 SMNVEV come from the germline V gene (reference sequence). The CDR3 runs to 13 residues. The CDR3 DNA reads TGTGCCAGCAGTTTCACCACCTCCTACAGCTACACCTTC. Its protein product is CASSFTTSYSYTF.

About this clonotype itself: Germline is not matched at one junction end, which may reflect a read error. This chain uses TRBV10-3 with TRBJ1-2; possibly TRBD1 for D (5 bases). CDR3 length equals 11 residues. The V gene's germline CDR1 is ENHRY and CDR2 SYGVKD. CDR3 DNA: TGTGCCATCAATGAGGGGAATGGCTACACCTTC. Its protein product is CAINEGNGYTF.

The chain combines TRBV4-1 with TRBJ2-5; D is ambiguous. Germline V lookup: CDR1 MGHRA, CDR2 YSYEKL. Deletions cut 1 base from V and 5 bases from J, with 11 bases between. The CDR3 length is 14 residues. The DNA of the CDR3 is TGCGCCAGCAGCCAAGTTGCGGATTTGGAGACCCAGTACTTC. Amino acids: CASSQVADLETQYF.

Comment on this clonotype: A much larger clonotype is one base distant, so this may be a read error. V is TRBV25-1 and J is TRBJ2-3; no firm D call. From germline, CDR1 is MGHDK and CDR2 SYGVNS. The length of the CDR3 is 12 residues. The CDR3 region has the DNA TGTGCCGGCAGAAGTCCTGGGGATACGCAGTATTTT. Protein product: CAGRSPGDTQYF.

This chain uses TRBV20-1 with TRBJ1-5; 8 bases are a match to TRBD1. CDR3 length: 15 amino acids. From germline, CDR1 is DFQATT and CDR2 SNEGSKA (reference sequence). V gave up 4 bases and J gave up 3 bases; unmatched junction bases: 8. The CDR3 here is CSAKDRGRLNQPQHF. The CDR3 coding sequence is TGCAGTGCTAAAGACAGGGGTCGACTCAATCAGCCCCAGCATTTT.

This clonotype appeared a few times. The V gene is TRBV10-3, the J gene TRBJ2-7; D perhaps matches TRBD1 (6 bases). The V gene's germline CDR1 is ENHRY and CDR2 SYGVKD. V gave up 10 bases and J gave up 4 bases, with 14 bases separating them. The CDR3 consists of 12 residues. CDR3 region: CATGQNGYEQYF. CDR3 coding DNA: TGTGCCACCGGACAGAATGGGTACGAGCAGTACTTC.

This clonotype occurred a few times. The chain uses TRBV11-2 and TRBJ2-5; TRBD2 agrees at 12 bases. The closer fit of TRBJ2-1 to the DNA end suggests the J call may be wrong. The CDR3 runs 14 residues. The germline V gene has CDR1 SGHAT and CDR2 FQNNGV. The CDR3 spells CASGLAGRYNEQFF. The CDR3 DNA reads as TGTGCCAGCGGACTAGCGGGGCGATACAATGAGCAGTTCTTC.

This clonotype was counted between two and nine times. The rearrangement uses TRBV20-1 and TRBJ2-2; TRBD2 matches 7 bases. Germline CDR1 reads DFQATT; CDR2 reads SNEGSKA (reference sequence). V shed 1 base, J shed 6 bases, and the junction held 2 bases outside the gene matches. The CDR3 loop spans 13 amino acids. CDR3: CSARAAGAGELFF. The CDR3 nucleotides are TGCAGTGCTAGAGCCGCGGGGGCCGGGGAGCTGTTTTTT.

For the CDR3, the DNA is TGTGCCAGCAGATTACGGCATGAGCAGTTCTTC. It is translated as CASRLRHEQFF. The chain recombines TRBV12-3 or TRBV12-4 with TRBJ2-1, with D unclear. Trimming took off 6 bases at V and 8 bases at J, with 8 bases between the two ends. The CDR3 is made up of 11 amino acids.

This clonotype was seen more than once but under ten times. The chain has TRBV4-1 and TRBJ1-3; D is ambiguous. The CDR3 contains 16 residues. V was trimmed by 1 base and J by 4 bases, leaving 14 bases between them. Germline assignment: CDR1 MGHRA and CDR2 YSYEKL. The DNA for the CDR3 is TGCGCCAGCAGCCAAGGGTATCCTGGGTCCGGAAACACCATATATTTT. Translating gives CASSQGYPGSGNTIYF.